The present T cell receptor (beta chain) was sequenced within a study of lymphopenia after photon versus proton radiotherapy. Study results and caveats: Relative stability marked proton patients; photon patients lost diversity and naive cells. A bigger post-nadir fall in TCR diversity correlated inversely with survival time in deceased patients. Oligoclonal CD8+ Temra expansion after nadir drove photon patients' diversity drop.

Per germline, CDR1 SEHNR and CDR2 FQNEAQ (reference sequence). This CDR3 comprises 13 residues. The V gene lost 4 bases and the J gene lost 0 bases, with 3 bases spanning the gap. Libraries were prepared by immunoSEQ multiplex PCR; TCRdb keeps only in-frame clonotypes and omits some of them. The profile covers under 25,000 clones, with 85% appearing a single time and around 19% taken by the ten largest. This clone showed up just once. Its antigen is currently unknown. This rearrangement joins TRBV7-9 to TRBJ2-2; D gene unclear. The origin of this receptor is a man in his 60s with pancreatic cancer. The sample in question was peripheral blood, obtained from a patient treated with photon-based radiotherapy. In nucleotides, the CDR3 is TGTGCCAGCAGCTCCACGAACACCGGGGAGCTGTTTTTT. This translates into CASSSTNTGELFF.